Listed here are 30 T cell receptor beta chains from one sample, sequenced in a study of T cell responses to AZD1222 COVID-19 vaccine. Data came from immunoSEQ multiplex PCR; TCRdb stores just in-frame clones and leaves some out. The sample gives 130,000 or so clones, approximately 95% of which show up once; 0.91% is in the top ten. The material sequenced was peripheral blood, taken on day 0 of MenACWY control vaccination. These receptors all stem from an adult in good health.

The chain links TRBV18 to TRBJ1-6; D not resolved. V was shortened by 3 bases and J by 2 bases, with 8 bases between the two germline ends. The CDR3 sequence is 15 residues long. The germline gives CDR1 KGHSH, CDR2 LQKENI. CDR3 in amino acids: CASSPAGAYNSPLHF. CDR3 bases: TGTGCCAGCTCACCGGCGGGCGCCTATAATTCACCCCTCCACTTT.

The chain employs TRBV19 and TRBJ2-1; D remains ambiguous. This CDR3 contains 12 residues. CDR1 is LNHDA and CDR2 is SQIVND in the germline V gene (reference sequence). Trimming shortened V by 4 bases and J by 6 bases, and 7 bases separated the two germline ends. CDR3 in DNA: TGTGCCAGTAGTACCCTCGGCAATGAGCAGTTCTTC. Amino acid sequence: CASSTLGNEQFF.

CDR3 sequence: CATSAGSLRGYTF. CDR3 in DNA: TGTGCCACCAGTGCCGGTTCTCTGCGGGGCTACACCTTC. The gene calls are TRBV24-1 and TRBJ1-2; D is uncertain. Per the germline V gene, CDR1 is KGHDR and CDR2 is SFDVKD. The CDR3 has 13 residues. V shed 5 bases and J shed 8 bases, with 14 bases lying between them.

The gene calls are TRBV19 and TRBJ1-2, with TRBD1 as a possible D gene (6 bases). Germline CDR1 reads LNHDA; CDR2 reads SQIVND (reference sequence). Trimming pared 7 bases from V and 6 bases from J, leaving 24 bases between. The CDR3 contains 16 residues. The CDR3 region is CASIHQGEQGEDGYTF. In nucleotides, the CDR3 is TGTGCCAGTATCCATCAAGGCGAACAGGGCGAGGATGGCTACACCTTC.

The genes are TRBV4-2 and TRBJ1-5, with no clear D. The CDR3 totals 14 residues. The V gene's germline CDR1 is LGHNA and CDR2 YNFKEQ. Trimming took 4 bases from V and 6 from J, leaving 13 bases between them. The CDR3 loop reads CASSPPGRLQPQHF. In nucleotides, the CDR3 is TGTGCCAGCAGCCCTCCGGGTCGTCTTCAGCCCCAGCATTTT.

The genes are TRBV14 and TRBJ1-4, with D perhaps TRBD1 (5 bases). The CDR3 loop spans 14 amino acids. Germline V gives CDR1 SGHDN, CDR2 FVKESK. Trimming stripped 4 bases from V and 8 bases from J, with 14 bases between. The CDR3 protein is CASSPVGEGEKLFF. CDR3 nucleotides: TGTGCCAGCAGCCCGGTAGGGGAGGGCGAAAAACTGTTTTTT. The entire variable domain, with the rest obtained from reference TRBV14 and TRBJ1-4, is as follows: EAGVTQFPSHSVIEKGQTVTLRCDPISGHDNLYWYRRVMGKEIKFLLHFVKESKQDESGMPNNRFLAERTGGTYSTLKVQPAELEDSGVYFCASSPVGEGEKLFFGSGTQLSVL.

The genes are TRBV9 and TRBJ1-6; no clear D. The CDR3 consists of 14 residues. CDR1 SGDLS and CDR2 YYNGEE come from the germline V gene. V was trimmed by 0 bases and J by 10 bases, leaving 11 bases between them. In DNA form, the CDR3 reads TGTGCCAGCAGCGTAGATGGGGAACAATCACCCCTCCACTTT. This gives the protein CASSVDGEQSPLHF.

The chain recombines TRBV4-3 with TRBJ1-6; TRBD1 matches 8 bases. Germline CDR1 and CDR2: LGHNA and YSLEER. J was trimmed by 4 bases and V by 2 bases; bases with no gene match: 4. The CDR3 has 16 residues. DNA of the CDR3: TGCGCCAGCAGCCAACGGGGACAGGATTATAATTCACCCCTCCACTTT. Protein product: CASSQRGQDYNSPLHF.

The genes are TRBV25-1 and TRBJ1-3; no reliable D call. V gave up 4 bases and J gave up 2 bases, with 12 bases separating them. Germline values: CDR1 MGHDK, CDR2 SYGVNS. The CDR3 extends over 15 amino acids. In DNA form, the CDR3 reads TGTGCCAGCAGTGCCGCCGGAACTACTGGAAACACCATATATTTT. It specifies CASSAAGTTGNTIYF.

The CDR3 loop is CASFRSENNEQFF. CDR3 DNA: TGTGCCAGCTTCCGTAGCGAGAACAATGAGCAGTTCTTC. V and J are TRBV18 and TRBJ2-1; the D gene is possibly TRBD2 (5 bases). In germline, CDR1 is KGHSH, CDR2 LQKENI. This CDR3 spans 13 amino acids. V lost 7 bases to trimming and J lost 5 bases, with 12 bases between them.

The chain couples TRBV5-6 to TRBJ1-1, with 8 nucleotides matching TRBD1. J lost 5 bases, V lost 0 bases, and 6 bases had no gene match. Looked up from germline, CDR1 is SGHDT and CDR2 is YYEEEE. The CDR3 covers 15 residues. The CDR3 DNA reads TGTGCCAGCAGCTTGGCCGCAGGGGGCAGGACTGAAGCTTTCTTT. It codes for CASSLAAGGRTEAFF.

The rearrangement links TRBV5-1 to TRBJ2-7; D tentatively reads TRBD1 or TRBD2 (5 bases each). The V and J ends lost 5 bases and 1 base respectively, with 10 bases between them. The CDR3 contains 13 residues. CDR1 and CDR2 from the germline V gene are SGHRS and YFSETQ. This CDR3 is CASRGTESYEQYF. CDR3 bases: TGCGCCAGCAGGGGGACCGAGTCCTACGAGCAGTACTTC.

This chain joins TRBV25-1 and TRBJ2-2; the D gene is possibly TRBD2 (6 bases). This CDR3 is 16 amino acids long. V was clipped by 7 bases and J by 0 bases, with 15 bases between them. Germline values: CDR1 MGHDK, CDR2 SYGVNS. In DNA, the CDR3 is TGTGCCAGCAACCCTCGGGGGTTCGCGAACACCGGGGAGCTGTTTTTT. The encoded protein is CASNPRGFANTGELFF.

This sequence joins TRBV19 and TRBJ1-5; TRBD1 matches 8 bases. Germline V lookup: CDR1 LNHDA, CDR2 SQIVND (reference sequence). V dropped 5 bases and J dropped 2; count of bases not matched to a gene: 8. The CDR3 loop spans 16 amino acids. CDR3 region: CASSPRRGLGNQPQHF. The CDR3 nucleotides read TGTGCCAGTAGTCCCCGCAGGGGGCTAGGCAATCAGCCCCAGCATTTT.

V and J are TRBV3-1 (or the pseudogene TRBV3-2) and TRBJ2-1, with 10 bases identical to TRBD2. J gave up 7 bases and V 6 bases, and 3 bases lay outside the gene matches. CDR1 and CDR2 from the germline V gene are LGHDT and YNNKEL (reference sequence). The CDR3 has 13 residues. CDR3 loop: CASRLAGRNEQFF. The CDR3 bases are TGTGCCAGCAGACTAGCGGGACGGAATGAGCAGTTCTTC.

The J gene is TRBJ1-1, the V gene TRBV19, with TRBD1 identical over 7 bases. Germline assignment: CDR1 LNHDA and CDR2 SQIVND (reference sequence). CDR3 length equals 13 residues. V lost 5 bases and J lost 6; bases outside the gene matches: 6. The CDR3 nucleotides are TGTGCCAGTAGTCAACAGGGGAGTGCTGAAGCTTTCTTT. The encoded protein is CASSQQGSAEAFF.

The table lists this clone with a count of one. The rearrangement links TRBV2 to TRBJ1-2, with TRBD1 matching 9 bases. V gave up 5 bases and J gave up 4 bases; unmatched junction bases: 8. The germline gives CDR1 SNHLY, CDR2 FYNNEI. This CDR3 region has 15 residues. The CDR3 sequence is CASSPTGGSSYGYTF. In nucleotides, the CDR3 is TGTGCCAGCAGTCCTACAGGGGGCTCATCCTATGGCTACACCTTC. The full variable domain, with the rest looked up from reference TRBV2 and TRBJ1-2, is EPEVTQTPSHQVTQMGQEVILRCVPISNHLYFYWYRQILGQKVEFLVSFYNNEISEKSEIFDDQFSVERPDGSNFTLKIRSTKLEDSAMYFCASSPTGGSSYGYTFGSGTRLTVV.

V usage is TRBV6-5 and J usage is TRBJ1-1, with D perhaps TRBD1 (5 bases). Germline V gene lookup returns CDR1 MNHEY and CDR2 SVGAGI. The length of the CDR3 is 14 residues. Trimming shortened V by 3 bases and J by 3 bases, and 11 bases separated the two germline ends. DNA of the CDR3: TGTGCCAGCAGTTATCAGGGATGGTACACTGAAGCTTTCTTT. The encoded protein is CASSYQGWYTEAFF.

The chain recombines TRBV7-2 with TRBJ1-1, with 9 bases identical to TRBD1. V was clipped by 4 bases and J by 5 bases; unmatched bases: 5. The CDR3 is made up of 14 amino acids. Germline V gene sequence: CDR1 SGHTA, CDR2 FQGNSA. CDR3 loop: CASSSRQGVTEAFF. The CDR3 DNA follows: TGTGCCAGCAGCTCCAGACAGGGGGTGACTGAAGCTTTCTTT.

The chain links TRBV6-5 to TRBJ1-6; perhaps TRBD1 as D (6 bases). CDR1 and CDR2 (germline): MNHEY, SVGAGI. There are 16 residues in the CDR3. Trimming stripped 0 bases from V and 8 bases from J, with 14 bases between. The CDR3 DNA reads TGTGCCAGCAGTTACTCCTCTGACAGGAGTCATTCACCCCTCCACTTT. Residues: CASSYSSDRSHSPLHF.

The chain is built from TRBV13 and TRBJ1-1; D may be TRBD1 (5 bases). The CDR3 is made up of 15 amino acids. Between the trimmed V and J ends, which lost 5 bases and 4 bases, there was a span of 17 bases. From germline, CDR1 is PRHDT and CDR2 FYEKMQ (reference sequence). The CDR3 spells CASSHAPREGTEAFF. CDR3 nucleotides: TGTGCCAGCAGCCACGCCCCCAGGGAGGGCACTGAAGCTTTCTTT.

This chain links TRBV5-1 with TRBJ2-7; 9 bases line up with TRBD1. V lost 0 bases and J lost 3; bases outside the gene matches: 4. The germline gives CDR1 SGHRS, CDR2 YFSETQ. CDR3 length equals 15 residues. The CDR3 spells CASSLVGTGSYEQYF. The CDR3 nucleotides are TGCGCCAGCAGCTTGGTGGGGACAGGGAGCTACGAGCAGTACTTC.

The chain carries TRBV2 and TRBJ1-1, with 9 bases that match TRBD1. CDR1 is SNHLY and CDR2 is FYNNEI in the germline V gene. CDR3 length: 13 amino acids. V lost 5 bases, J lost 5 bases, and 3 bases stayed unmatched. CDR3 amino acids: CASSTGGGTEAFF. Here the CDR3 DNA reads TGTGCCAGCAGTACAGGGGGCGGAACTGAAGCTTTCTTT.

The V and J genes are TRBV5-1 and TRBJ2-7; 11 bases line up with TRBD1. With 4 bases clipped from V and 5 bases from J, the junction kept 5 bases outside the gene matches. The CDR3 runs to 14 residues. Looked up from germline, CDR1 is SGHRS and CDR2 is YFSETQ. The chain's CDR3 is CASSPGQGEHEQYF. CDR3 coding DNA: TGCGCCAGCAGCCCGGGACAGGGGGAGCACGAGCAGTACTTC.

J is TRBJ1-2 and V is TRBV5-1; possibly TRBD1 for D (5 bases). Germline CDR1 reads SGHRS; CDR2 reads YFSETQ. The V end was cut by 4 bases, the J end by 8 bases, with 15 bases between. The CDR3 has 13 amino acids. This CDR3 reads CASSHRDLRGYTF. In DNA, the CDR3 is TGCGCCAGCAGCCACCGGGACCTCCGCGGCTACACCTTC. Full variable domain (rest looked up from reference TRBV5-1 and TRBJ1-2): KAGVTQTPRYLIKTRGQQVTLSCSPISGHRSVSWYQQTPGQGLQFLFEYFSETQRNKGNFPGRFSGRQFSNSRSEMNVSTLELGDSALYLCASSHRDLRGYTFGSGTRLTVV.

In its sample, this clone was seen once. This same CDR3 is encoded by further DNA sequences in the sample. V is TRBV27 and J is TRBJ1-2, with 7 bases aligning to TRBD1. Germline V gives CDR1 MNHEY, CDR2 SMNVEV (reference sequence). The CDR3 runs to 14 residues. V shed 5 bases, J shed 1 base, and the junction held 4 bases outside the gene matches. The CDR3, as DNA: TGTGCCAGCAGTCCCAGACAGGGTAACTATGGCTACACCTTC. Translated, it gives CASSPRQGNYGYTF.

This chain uses TRBV5-1 with TRBJ1-5; tentative D call: TRBD1 (5 bases). Germline loops: CDR1 SGHRS, CDR2 YFSETQ. The germline V and J ends were trimmed by 1 base and 3 bases, with 8 bases remaining between them. This CDR3 region has 14 residues. This CDR3 is CASSLWGNNQPQHF. The DNA of the CDR3 is TGCGCCAGCAGCTTGTGGGGGAACAATCAGCCCCAGCATTTT.

This clone was recorded only once. The V and J genes are TRBV6-5 and TRBJ1-1; possible D gene TRBD1, 5 bases. Germline V gives CDR1 MNHEY, CDR2 SVGAGI. Trimming shortened V by 8 bases and J by 9 bases, and 16 bases separated the two germline ends. The CDR3 sequence is 12 residues long. CDR3 coding DNA: TGTGCCAGCGTAAAAGACAGAGCGCAAGCTTTCTTT. This translates into CASVKDRAQAFF.

V gene TRBV7-8 combines with J gene TRBJ2-7; 7 bases are a match to TRBD2. This CDR3 is built from 15 residues. The V segment lost 1 base and the J segment 0 bases; nucleotides outside the gene matches: 3. The germline V gene has CDR1 SGHVS and CDR2 FQNEAQ. CDR3 bases: TGTGCCAGCAGCTTAGGGGGGGGTAGCTCCTACGAGCAGTACTTC. This encodes CASSLGGGSSYEQYF.

The chain links TRBV9 to TRBJ2-3; 9 bases align to TRBD2. The CDR3 runs 14 residues. Germline CDR1 SGDLS, CDR2 YYNGEE. V lost 4 bases and J lost 5; bases outside the gene matches: 5. CDR3 nucleotides: TGTGCCAGCAGCTTAGCGGGGGAGTTAGATACGCAGTATTTT. This encodes CASSLAGELDTQYF.